This record looks at one T cell receptor (beta chain) sequence and its context. CDR1 and CDR2 from the germline V gene are SGDLS and YYNGEE. The length of the CDR3 is 15 residues. V was pared by 0 bases and J by 4 bases, with 11 bases between. Per the authors' pipeline: Using reference gene primer amplification, nucleated cell counts were estimated. Profiling relied on immunoSEQ multiplex PCR, and the TCRdb table lists in-frame clones only, not all of them. Clonal size and the V and J genes are those of that table, whereas D and trimming came from the DNA. The repertoire consists of 200,000 to 250,000 clones, with 80% to 90% occurring once and the leading ten covering around 1.5%. This sample is part of a study of blood T cell repertoires in COVID-19. Study-level information: Samples representing acute and convalescent COVID-19 were sourced from the United States, Italy and Spain. In each case, the material was cDNA or gDNA derived from T cells, B-cell-depleted T cells, or PBMCs.

V and J are TRBV9 and TRBJ1-3; unclear D gene. Sequencing was performed on peripheral blood. This clonotype originated in a man aged 18 to 30 with active or convalescent COVID-19. CDR3 region: CASSVVPGGGNTIYF. CDR3 sequence (DNA): TGTGCCAGCAGCGTAGTGCCAGGAGGGGGAAACACCATATATTTT.